Listed below are T cell receptor beta chains from one sample, sequenced in a study of T cell responses to AZD1222 COVID-19 vaccine. Sequencing was performed with immunoSEQ multiplex PCR; in TCRdb, only in-frame clones are kept and a portion is missing. Of 75,000 to 90,000 clones listed, 70% to 90% were seen once; the top ten hold roughly 3.1%. Sample: peripheral blood, taken 28 days after the second AZD1222 dose. The receptors derive from an adult who received the AZD1222 COVID-19 vaccine. Each CDR3 is given with its conserved first and last residue. D genes are given only for firm matches. Only some rows state a clone size, as once, few, many or a class for expanded clones.

NA,NA,TRBV9,CASSSSLGSGNEKLFF
NA,NA,TRBV4-3,CASSPETGRSYEQYF
TRBD1,NA,TRBV19,CASSIGDRETEAFF
TRBD1,NA,TRBV29-1,CSVRTGGNEKLFF
NA,NA,TRBV13,CASSARRGTEAFF
NA,NA,TRBV5-1,CASSLISGSTDTQYF
TRBD1,NA,TRBV7-3,CASSNIIRTGVPGELFF
NA,NA,TRBV2,CASQATGSSYEQYF
NA,NA,TRBV12-3/TRBV12-4,CASSLSLSGAFF
NA,NA,TRBV11-2,CASSLDRLEQYF
TRBD2,NA,TRBV4-3,CASSQTSGSPLGVEQYF
NA,NA,TRBV4-2,CASSQGGETGASTEAFF
NA,NA,TRBV5-1,CASSPGSPGDTQYF
NA,NA,TRBV3-1/TRBV3-2,CASSQVLYEQYF
NA,NA,TRBV12-3/TRBV12-4,CASSLDPNQPQHF
NA,NA,TRBV19,CASSTTWGTEAFF
NA,NA,TRBV4-2,CASSQELQPGGEKLFF
NA,NA,TRBV5-4,CASSLGSVRNYNEQFF
NA,NA,TRBV19,CASSTQGHSNQPQHF
TRBD1,NA,TRBV29-1,CSVMTGGRTEAFF
NA,NA,TRBV3-1/TRBV3-2,CASSQDRSFGADTGELFF
NA,NA,TRBV19,CASAQVKGGLGGYTF
TRBD2,NA,TRBV18,CASSPRLAGGETQYF
NA,NA,TRBV11-2,CASSQDRSYQGYTF
NA,once,TRBV19,CASSSRGPGRVDNSPLHF
NA,few,TRBV18,CASSPRGGYGYTF